Sequencing of this TCR beta chain was carried out in a study of T cells expressing NK-cell markers. Study context: Of eight sequenced donors, seven were HCMV-seropositive and one HCMV-seronegative.

UMIs accompanied the 5'RACE template switching by which TCR beta cDNA was made. After re-calling the 5' RACE reads, TCRdb lists one entry per CDR3 protein, DNA absent. The sample holds about 300,000 distinct CDR3 sequences. This CDR3 has 18 amino acids. Per the germline V gene, CDR1 is DFQATT and CDR2 is SNEGSKA (reference sequence). Broader study findings: Six or seven donors carried dominant NKG2C+ clonotypes that made up roughly 1.0-7.0% of their CD8+ T cells. Whether expanded NKG2C-expressing T cell clones recognize HCMV is unknown.

In the case of this clonotype: Its antigen is not known.

V usage is TRBV20-1 and J usage is TRBJ2-4; TCRdb's assignment of TRBD1 cannot be checked, as there is no DNA. The TCR originated in a woman aged 18-69 years in good health. The sequenced sample was blood T cells: a sorted CD56 or NKG2C T cell subset, CD4+ or CD8+ T cells, or bulk PBMC T cells (not recorded which). CDR3 region: CSAIIMGQPILAKNIQYF.